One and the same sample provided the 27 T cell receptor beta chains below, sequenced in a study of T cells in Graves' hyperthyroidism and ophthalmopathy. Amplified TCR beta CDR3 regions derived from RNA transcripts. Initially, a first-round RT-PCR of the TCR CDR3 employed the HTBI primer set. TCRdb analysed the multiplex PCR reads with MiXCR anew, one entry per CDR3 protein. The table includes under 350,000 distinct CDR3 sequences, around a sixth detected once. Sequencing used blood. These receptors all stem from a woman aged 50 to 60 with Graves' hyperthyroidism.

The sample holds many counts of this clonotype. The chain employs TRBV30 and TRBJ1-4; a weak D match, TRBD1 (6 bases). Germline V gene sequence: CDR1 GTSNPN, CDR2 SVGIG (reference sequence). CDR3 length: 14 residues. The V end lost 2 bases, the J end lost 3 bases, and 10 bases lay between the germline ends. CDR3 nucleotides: TGTGCCTGGAGTATGGGGGCTGCTAATGAAAAACTGTTTTTT. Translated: CAWSMGAANEKLFF.

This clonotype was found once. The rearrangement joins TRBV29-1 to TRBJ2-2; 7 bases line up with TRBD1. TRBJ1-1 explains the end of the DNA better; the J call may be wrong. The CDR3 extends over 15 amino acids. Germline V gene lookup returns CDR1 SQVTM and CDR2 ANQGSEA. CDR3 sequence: CSVESFAGGASGAFF. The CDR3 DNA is TGCAGCGTTGAATCATTCGCAGGGGGGGCTAGTGGAGCTTTCTTT.

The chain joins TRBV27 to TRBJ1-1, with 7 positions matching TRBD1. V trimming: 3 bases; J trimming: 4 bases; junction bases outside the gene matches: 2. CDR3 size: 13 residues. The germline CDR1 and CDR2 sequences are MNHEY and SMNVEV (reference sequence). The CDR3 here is CASSFEGATEAFF. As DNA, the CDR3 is TGTGCCAGCAGTTTCGAGGGGGCCACTGAAGCTTTCTTT.

This CDR3 is CASSRTGFEETQYF. The CDR3 region has the DNA TGTGCCAGCAGCCGGACAGGGTTTGAAGAGACCCAGTACTTC. This sequence joins TRBV2 and TRBJ2-5, with 8 positions matching TRBD1. Trimming at V came to 6 bases and at J to 3 bases, leaving 6 bases not matched to a gene. The CDR3 has 14 residues. CDR1 is SNHLY, CDR2 FYNNEI, per germline.

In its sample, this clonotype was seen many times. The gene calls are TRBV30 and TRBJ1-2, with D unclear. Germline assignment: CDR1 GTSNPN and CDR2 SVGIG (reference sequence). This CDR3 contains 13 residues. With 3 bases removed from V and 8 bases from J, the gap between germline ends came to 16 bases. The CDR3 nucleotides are TGTGCCTGGAGAAGAAGAGAGGTTCAAGGCTACACCTTC. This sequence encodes CAWRRREVQGYTF.

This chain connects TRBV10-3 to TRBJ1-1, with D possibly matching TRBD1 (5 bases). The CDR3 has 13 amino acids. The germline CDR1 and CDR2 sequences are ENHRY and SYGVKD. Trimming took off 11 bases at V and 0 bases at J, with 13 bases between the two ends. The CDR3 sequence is CASRDGMNTEAFF. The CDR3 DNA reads TGTGCCTCAAGGGACGGCATGAACACTGAAGCTTTCTTT.

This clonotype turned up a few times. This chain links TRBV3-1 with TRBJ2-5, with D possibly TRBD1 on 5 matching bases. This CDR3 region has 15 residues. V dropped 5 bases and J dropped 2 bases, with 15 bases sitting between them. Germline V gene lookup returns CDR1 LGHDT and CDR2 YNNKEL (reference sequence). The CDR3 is CASSKTASLQETQYF. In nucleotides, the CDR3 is TGTGCCAGCAGCAAGACAGCAAGCCTTCAAGAGACCCAGTACTTC.

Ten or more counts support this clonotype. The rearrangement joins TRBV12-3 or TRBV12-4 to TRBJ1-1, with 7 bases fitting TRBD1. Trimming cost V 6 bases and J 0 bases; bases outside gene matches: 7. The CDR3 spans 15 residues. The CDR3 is CASSPGTEMNTEAFF. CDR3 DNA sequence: TGTGCCAGCAGCCCCGGGACAGAGATGAACACTGAAGCTTTCTTT.

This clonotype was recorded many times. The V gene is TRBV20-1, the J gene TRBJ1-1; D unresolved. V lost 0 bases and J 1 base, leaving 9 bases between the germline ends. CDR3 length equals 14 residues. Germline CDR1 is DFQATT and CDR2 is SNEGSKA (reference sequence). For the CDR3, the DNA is TGCAGTGCTAGAGATGGCGGAACGAACACTGAAGCTTTCTTT. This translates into CSARDGGTNTEAFF.

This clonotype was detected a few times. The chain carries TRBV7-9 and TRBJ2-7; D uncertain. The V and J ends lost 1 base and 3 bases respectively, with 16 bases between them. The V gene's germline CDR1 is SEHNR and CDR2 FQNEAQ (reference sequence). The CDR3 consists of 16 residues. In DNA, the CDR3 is TGTGCCAGCAGCTTAGTAATTCTTGGTGGCGACTACGAGCAGTACTTC. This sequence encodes CASSLVILGGDYEQYF.

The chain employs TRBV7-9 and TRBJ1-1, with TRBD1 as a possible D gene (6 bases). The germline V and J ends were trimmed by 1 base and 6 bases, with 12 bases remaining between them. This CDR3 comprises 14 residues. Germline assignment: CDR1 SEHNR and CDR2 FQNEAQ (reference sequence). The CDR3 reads CASSLVSAGAEAFF. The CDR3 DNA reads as TGTGCCAGCAGCTTAGTATCGGCAGGGGCTGAAGCTTTCTTT.

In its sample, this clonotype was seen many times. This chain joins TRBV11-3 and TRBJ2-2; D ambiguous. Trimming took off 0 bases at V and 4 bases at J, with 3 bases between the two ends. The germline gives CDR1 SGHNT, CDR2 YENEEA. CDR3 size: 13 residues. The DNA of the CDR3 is TGTGCCAGCAGCTTAGACAGCACCGGGGAGCTGTTTTTT. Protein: CASSLDSTGELFF. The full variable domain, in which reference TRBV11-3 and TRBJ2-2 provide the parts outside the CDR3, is EAGVVQSPRYKIIEKKQPVAFWCNPISGHNTLYWYLQNLGQGPELLIRYENEEAVDDSQLPKDRFSAERLKGVDSTLKIQPAELGDSAVYLCASSLDSTGELFFGEGSRLTVL.

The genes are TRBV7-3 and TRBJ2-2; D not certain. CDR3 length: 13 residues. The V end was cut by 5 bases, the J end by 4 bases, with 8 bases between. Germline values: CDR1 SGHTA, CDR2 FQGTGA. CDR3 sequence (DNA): TGTGCCAGCAGCGTGAGGTTCACCGGGGAGCTGTTTTTT. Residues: CASSVRFTGELFF.

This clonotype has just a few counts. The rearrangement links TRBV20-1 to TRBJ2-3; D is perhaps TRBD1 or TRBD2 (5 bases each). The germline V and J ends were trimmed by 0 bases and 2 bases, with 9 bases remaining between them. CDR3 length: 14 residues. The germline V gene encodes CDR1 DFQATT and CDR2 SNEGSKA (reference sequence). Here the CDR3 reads CSARDGGFTDTQYF. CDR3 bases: TGCAGTGCTAGAGATGGGGGATTCACAGATACGCAGTATTTT.

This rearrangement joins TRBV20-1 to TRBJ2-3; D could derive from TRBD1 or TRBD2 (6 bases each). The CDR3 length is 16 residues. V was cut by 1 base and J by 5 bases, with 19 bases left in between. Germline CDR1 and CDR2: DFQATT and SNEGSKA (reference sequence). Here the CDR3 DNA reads TGCAGTGCTAGAGGGCCAGCGTGGGGGGCGGGAGATACGCAGTATTTT. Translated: CSARGPAWGAGDTQYF.

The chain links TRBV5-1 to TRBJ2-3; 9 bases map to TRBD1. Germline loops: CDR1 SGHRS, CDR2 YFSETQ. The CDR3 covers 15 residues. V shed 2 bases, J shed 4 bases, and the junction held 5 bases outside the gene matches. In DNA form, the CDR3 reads TGCGCCAGCAGCTTCTACAGGGGGCGACCAGATACGCAGTATTTT. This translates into CASSFYRGRPDTQYF.

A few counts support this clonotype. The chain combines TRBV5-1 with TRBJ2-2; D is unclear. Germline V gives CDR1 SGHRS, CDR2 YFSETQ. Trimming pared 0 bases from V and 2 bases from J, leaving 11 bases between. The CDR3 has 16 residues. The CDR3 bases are TGCGCCAGCAGCTTGGGTGGAAGCCTTAACACCGGGGAGCTGTTTTTT. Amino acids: CASSLGGSLNTGELFF.

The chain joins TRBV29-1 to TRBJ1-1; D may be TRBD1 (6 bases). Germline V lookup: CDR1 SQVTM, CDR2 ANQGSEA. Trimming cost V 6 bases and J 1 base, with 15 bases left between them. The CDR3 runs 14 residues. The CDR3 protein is CSVRWDIGNTEAFF. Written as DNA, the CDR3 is TGCAGCGTAAGATGGGACATCGGGAACACTGAAGCTTTCTTT. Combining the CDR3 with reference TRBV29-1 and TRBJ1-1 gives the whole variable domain SAVISQKPSRDICQRGTSLTIQCQVDSQVTMMFWYRQQPGQSLTLIATANQGSEATYESGFVIDKFPISRPNLTFSTLTVSNMSPEDSSIYLCSVRWDIGNTEAFFGQGTRLTVV.

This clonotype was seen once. CDR3 residues: CASSLAAPITYGYTF. The DNA of the CDR3 is TGTGCCAGCAGCTTAGCGGCCCCAATTACCTATGGCTACACCTTC. This chain connects TRBV7-2 to TRBJ1-2, with D unclear. The germline gives CDR1 SGHTA, CDR2 FQGNSA. The CDR3 covers 15 residues. Trimming removed 0 bases from V and 4 bases from J, with 12 bases in between.

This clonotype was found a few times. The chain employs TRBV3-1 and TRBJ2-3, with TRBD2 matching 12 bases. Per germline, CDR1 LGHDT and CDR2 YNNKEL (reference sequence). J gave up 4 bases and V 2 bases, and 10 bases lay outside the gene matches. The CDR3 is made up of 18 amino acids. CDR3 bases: TGTGCCAGCAGCCAACCGTCAGCGGGACTAGCGGGTTCAGATACGCAGTATTTT. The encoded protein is CASSQPSAGLAGSDTQYF.

As DNA, the CDR3 is TGTGCCAGCAGCGTTTTAGCAACCGGGGAGCTGTTTTTT. Translation: CASSVLATGELFF. This chain uses TRBV9 with TRBJ2-2; D is undetermined. The CDR3 runs 13 residues. From germline, CDR1 is SGDLS and CDR2 YYNGEE. V lost 2 bases and J 5 bases, leaving 7 bases between the germline ends.

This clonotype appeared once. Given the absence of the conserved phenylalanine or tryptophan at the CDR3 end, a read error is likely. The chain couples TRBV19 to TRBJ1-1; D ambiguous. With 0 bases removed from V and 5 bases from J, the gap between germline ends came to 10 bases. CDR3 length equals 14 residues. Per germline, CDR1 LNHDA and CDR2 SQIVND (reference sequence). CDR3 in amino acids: CASSIDSGTTEAFP. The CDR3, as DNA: TGTGCCAGTAGTATAGATTCGGGAACAACTGAAGCTTTCCCT.

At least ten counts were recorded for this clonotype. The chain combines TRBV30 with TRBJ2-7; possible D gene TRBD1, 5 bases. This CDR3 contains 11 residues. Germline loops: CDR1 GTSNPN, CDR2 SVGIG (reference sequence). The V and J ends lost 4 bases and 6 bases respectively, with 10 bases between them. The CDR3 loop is CAWTAGFEQYF. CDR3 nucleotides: TGTGCCTGGACCGCAGGGTTCGAGCAGTACTTC.

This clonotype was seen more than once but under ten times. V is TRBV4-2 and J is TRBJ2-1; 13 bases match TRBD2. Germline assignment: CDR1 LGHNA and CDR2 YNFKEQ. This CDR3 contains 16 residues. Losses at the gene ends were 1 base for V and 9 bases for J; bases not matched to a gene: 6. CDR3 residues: CASSQVWGLAGSEQFF. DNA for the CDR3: TGTGCCAGCAGCCAAGTTTGGGGACTAGCGGGATCTGAGCAGTTCTTC.

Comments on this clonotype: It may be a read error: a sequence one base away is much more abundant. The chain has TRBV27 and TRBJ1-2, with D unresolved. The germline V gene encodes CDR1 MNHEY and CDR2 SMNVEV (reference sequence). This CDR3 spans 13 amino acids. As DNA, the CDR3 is TGTGTCAGCAGTTTATCGTCCTCCTATGGCTACACCTTC. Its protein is CVSSLSSSYGYTF.

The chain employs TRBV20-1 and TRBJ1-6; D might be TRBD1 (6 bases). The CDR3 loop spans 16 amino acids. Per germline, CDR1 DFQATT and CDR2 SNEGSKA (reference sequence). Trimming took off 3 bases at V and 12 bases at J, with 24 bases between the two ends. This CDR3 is CSASDRDKGLGGPLHF. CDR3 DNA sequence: TGCAGTGCTAGCGACCGGGACAAGGGCCTGGGGGGACCCCTCCACTTT.

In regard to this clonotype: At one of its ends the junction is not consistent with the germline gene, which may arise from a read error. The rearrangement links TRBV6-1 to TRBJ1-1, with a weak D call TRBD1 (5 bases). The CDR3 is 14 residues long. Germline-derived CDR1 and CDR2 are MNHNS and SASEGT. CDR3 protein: CASRGAGLATETFF. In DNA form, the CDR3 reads TGTGCCAGCAGGGGAGCGGGGCTGGCCACTGAAACTTTCTTT.